This is a list of T cell receptor beta chains from one sample in a study of circulating and synovial CD4+ cells in juvenile arthritis. Using immunoSEQ multiplex PCR, the repertoire was profiled, and TCRdb retains in-frame clones only, with some absent. Of some 14,000 clones in the sample, roughly 88% were seen once. The sequenced material came from CD4+ T cells from synovial fluid. Receptors were obtained from a human patient with juvenile idiopathic arthritis. Some clones in this sample may be carry-over from other donors' samples. Each CDR3 is given with its conserved first and last residue. Each record gives: J gene, V gene, clone size, D gene, CDR3 protein, CDR3 DNA. The D gene is left open where the match is weak. Clone sizes are given selectively: once, few, many, or a class where the clone is expanded.

J: TRBJ1-2
V: TRBV10-3
size: -
D: -
CDR3: CAISDLLEEGYTF
DNA: TGTGCCATCAGTGATCTACTTGAGGAAGGCTACACCTTC

J: TRBJ1-1
V: TRBV9
size: -
D: -
CDR3: CASSFPPGLNTEAFF
DNA: TGTGCCAGCAGCTTCCCGCCGGGTTTGAACACTGAAGCTTTCTTT

J: TRBJ2-1
V: TRBV19
size: -
D: -
CDR3: CASSPLGAHRHHNEQFF
DNA: TGTGCCAGTAGTCCTTTGGGGGCCCATCGGCACCACAATGAGCAGTTCTTC

J: TRBJ2-7
V: TRBV10-3
size: -
D: TRBD2
CDR3: CAIRHDRIETSGRTYEQYF
DNA: TGTGCCATCAGGCACGACAGGATTGAGACTAGCGGGAGAACCTACGAGCAGTACTTC

J: TRBJ1-5
V: TRBV19
size: -
D: TRBD1
CDR3: CASSGGQHSNQPQHF
DNA: TGTGCCAGTAGTGGGGGACAGCATAGCAATCAGCCCCAGCATTTT

J: TRBJ2-7
V: TRBV10-3
size: -
D: TRBD2
CDR3: CATRTSDNNEQYF
DNA: TGTGCCACTCGGACTAGCGACAACAACGAGCAGTACTTC

J: TRBJ1-5
V: TRBV28
size: -
D: TRBD1
CDR3: CASSPDRDLIKPQHF
DNA: TGTGCCAGCAGTCCTGACAGGGACCTAATCAAGCCCCAGCATTTT

J: TRBJ2-7
V: TRBV5-1
size: -
D: -
CDR3: CASSPSNTAYEQYF
DNA: TGCGCCAGCAGCCCCTCGAACACAGCCTACGAGCAGTACTTC

J: TRBJ1-3
V: TRBV6-5
size: -
D: -
CDR3: CASSREYNSGNTIYF
DNA: TGTGCCAGCAGTCGAGAGTATAACTCTGGAAACACCATATATTTT

J: TRBJ1-5
V: TRBV2
size: -
D: -
CDR3: CASSEGAGWVLQPQHF
DNA: TGTGCCAGCAGTGAGGGGGCTGGGTGGGTTTTGCAGCCCCAGCATTTT

J: TRBJ2-3
V: TRBV7-2
size: few
D: -
CDR3: CASSFYTDTQYF
DNA: TGTGCCAGCAGCTTTTACACAGATACGCAGTATTTT

J: TRBJ2-7
V: TRBV25-1
size: -
D: TRBD2
CDR3: CASESSGRASYEQYF
DNA: TGTGCCAGCGAAAGCAGCGGGAGGGCGTCCTACGAGCAGTACTTC

J: TRBJ2-2
V: TRBV9
size: -
D: -
CDR3: CASSPRTTTGELFF
DNA: TGTGCCAGCAGCCCAAGGACTACCACCGGGGAGCTGTTTTTT

J: TRBJ1-6
V: TRBV7-9
size: -
D: -
CDR3: CASSWGGAEAGNSPLHF
DNA: TGTGCCAGCAGCTGGGGGGGCGCGGAGGCGGGTAATTCACCCCTCCACTTC

J: TRBJ2-3
V: TRBV19
size: -
D: TRBD1
CDR3: CASQTQGVTDTQYF
DNA: TGTGCCAGCCAGACCCAGGGGGTAACAGATACGCAGTATTTT

J: TRBJ2-2
V: TRBV7-8
size: -
D: TRBD2
CDR3: CASSPSGGGATRELFF
DNA: TGTGCCAGCAGCCCCAGTGGCGGGGGGGCCACCAGGGAGCTGTTTTTT

J: TRBJ2-1
V: TRBV11-2
size: -
D: TRBD2
CDR3: CASSLGGLAGDEQFF
DNA: TGTGCCAGCAGCTTAGGAGGACTAGCTGGCGATGAGCAGTTCTTC

J: TRBJ1-2
V: TRBV28
size: -
D: -
CDR3: CASTLLPNYGCTF
DNA: TGTGCCAGCACCCTTCTCCCAAACTATGGCTGCACCTTC

J: TRBJ1-2
V: TRBV5-6
size: -
D: TRBD1
CDR3: CASSLWPGGDGYTF
DNA: TGTGCCAGCAGCTTGTGGCCAGGGGGCGATGGCTACACCTTC

J: TRBJ1-4
V: TRBV19
size: few
D: TRBD1
CDR3: CATGTDTYEKLFF
DNA: TGTGCCACCGGGACAGATACCTATGAAAAACTGTTTTTT

J: TRBJ2-7
V: TRBV6-1
size: -
D: TRBD1
CDR3: CASSVETGGSYEQYF
DNA: TGTGCCAGCAGTGTGGAGACAGGGGGATCCTACGAGCAGTACTTC

J: TRBJ2-1
V: TRBV6-1
size: -
D: -
CDR3: CASSETGGVYNEQFF
DNA: TGTGCCAGCAGTGAAACAGGGGGGGTCTACAATGAGCAGTTCTTC

J: TRBJ2-1
V: TRBV6-1
size: -
D: TRBD2
CDR3: CASSEDAGDYNEQFF
DNA: TGTGCCAGCAGTGAAGATGCGGGAGACTACAATGAGCAGTTCTTC

J: TRBJ2-7
V: TRBV6-1
size: -
D: TRBD2
CDR3: CATGEGRIYEQYF
DNA: TGTGCCACCGGGGAGGGCCGGATTTACGAGCAGTACTTC

J: TRBJ2-7
V: TRBV5-6
size: -
D: TRBD2
CDR3: CASQGTSGEQYF
DNA: TGTGCCAGCCAAGGGACTAGCGGAGAGCAGTACTTC

J: TRBJ2-3
V: TRBV7-2
size: -
D: -
CDR3: CATTGGSGGATDTQYF
DNA: TGTGCCACAACAGGGGGCAGCGGGGGGGCCACAGATACGCAGTATTTT

J: TRBJ1-4
V: TRBV5-1
size: -
D: TRBD1
CDR3: CASSLAGRGLTNEKLFF
DNA: TGCGCCAGCAGCTTGGCGGGCAGGGGGCTGACTAATGAAAAACTGTTTTTT

J: TRBJ2-2
V: TRBV6-6
size: -
D: TRBD1
CDR3: CASSYGQGVTGELFF
DNA: TGTGCCAGCAGTTACGGACAGGGGGTAACCGGGGAGCTGTTTTTT

J: TRBJ1-1
V: TRBV27
size: -
D: TRBD1
CDR3: CASSLTGGNTEAFF
DNA: TGTGCCAGCAGTTTGACAGGGGGTAACACTGAAGCTTTCTTT

J: TRBJ2-1
V: TRBV15
size: -
D: -
CDR3: CATSREVVGLYNEQFF
DNA: TGTGCCACCAGCAGAGAAGTTGTGGGACTCTACAATGAGCAGTTCTTC

J: TRBJ2-7
V: TRBV6-5
size: -
D: TRBD2
CDR3: CASRGTSGPYEQYF
DNA: TGTGCCAGCAGGGGGACTAGCGGGCCCTACGAGCAGTACTTC

J: TRBJ2-1
V: TRBV7-3
size: once
D: TRBD2
CDR3: CASSFSGGPYNEQFF
DNA: TGTGCCAGCAGCTTTAGCGGGGGCCCTTACAATGAGCAGTTCTTC

J: TRBJ1-5
V: TRBV6-6
size: -
D: -
CDR3: CASRWGRTNQPQHF
DNA: TGTGCCAGTCGCTGGGGGCGGACTAATCAGCCCCAGCATTTT

J: TRBJ1-6
V: TRBV7-3
size: -
D: TRBD1
CDR3: CASSFRDRSSSYNSPLHF
DNA: TGTGCCAGCAGCTTTCGGGACAGGTCGAGCTCCTATAATTCACCCCTCCACTTT

J: TRBJ1-2
V: TRBV7-2
size: -
D: TRBD1
CDR3: CASIHRLGDRHGYTF
DNA: TGTGCCAGCATCCATCGCTTAGGGGACAGGCATGGCTACACCTTC

J: TRBJ1-1
V: TRBV7-2
size: -
D: -
CDR3: CASSPYSTAKNTEAFF
DNA: TGTGCCAGCAGCCCTTACTCGACAGCGAAGAACACTGAAGCTTTCTTT

J: TRBJ2-3
V: TRBV7-3
size: -
D: TRBD1
CDR3: CASSRTGDRSDTQYF
DNA: TGTGCCAGCAGCCGGACAGGGGATAGATCAGATACGCAGTATTTT

J: TRBJ1-1
V: TRBV27
size: few
D: -
CDR3: CASSLAAGAGEAFF
DNA: TGTGCCAGCAGTTTAGCAGCAGGGGCGGGTGAAGCTTTCTTT

J: TRBJ2-7
V: TRBV18
size: -
D: -
CDR3: CASSPPGHSYEQYF
DNA: TGTGCCAGCTCACCACCGGGACACTCCTACGAGCAGTACTTC

J: TRBJ2-1
V: TRBV23-1
size: once
D: TRBD1
CDR3: CASIGQGANNEQFF
DNA: TGCGCCAGCATCGGACAGGGGGCAAACAATGAGCAGTTCTTC

J: TRBJ2-7
V: TRBV4-1
size: -
D: TRBD2
CDR3: CASSQGLAGEEQYF
DNA: TGCGCCAGCAGCCAAGGGCTAGCGGGGGAGGAGCAGTACTTC

J: TRBJ2-5
V: TRBV18
size: once
D: -
CDR3: CASSPTGQETQYF
DNA: TGTGCCAGCTCACCAACGGGGCAAGAGACCCAGTACTTC

J: TRBJ2-3
V: TRBV15
size: once
D: -
CDR3: CATSRDIGSTDTQYF
DNA: TGTGCCACCAGCAGAGATATTGGGAGTACAGATACGCAGTATTTT

J: TRBJ2-1
V: TRBV6-5
size: -
D: -
CDR3: CASSTLQGRYNEQFF
DNA: TGTGCCAGCAGTACGCTCCAGGGGCGGTACAATGAGCAGTTCTTC

J: TRBJ2-7
V: TRBV6-6
size: -
D: TRBD1
CDR3: CASSYASVEGQKYF
DNA: TGTGCCAGCAGTTACGCAAGCGTTGAGGGACAGAAGTACTTC

J: TRBJ2-1
V: TRBV10-3
size: -
D: -
CDR3: CAISPPVRDEQFF
DNA: TGTGCCATCAGTCCCCCTGTGAGGGATGAGCAGTTCTTC

J: TRBJ2-3
V: TRBV9
size: -
D: TRBD2
CDR3: CASSVGIAGGTDTQYF
DNA: TGTGCCAGCAGCGTAGGAATAGCGGGGGGCACAGATACGCAGTATTTT